The present TCR beta chain was sequenced within a study of CD8 T cells in ankylosing spondylitis (dated by TCRdb to 2016 to 2017). About the investigation overall: T cell receptor beta repertoires were profiled in healthy donors and ankylosing spondylitis patients so that disease-linked TCR variants could be found. Peripheral blood was sampled, and synovial fluid was also collected from ankylosing spondylitis patients. The whole study cohort included some 100 healthy donors and over 20 ankylosing spondylitis patients. Results the study describes overall, beyond this receptor: The disease-linked clones had a CD8+ phenotype and were found at relatively low frequencies in peripheral blood. The disease-linked clones were reported to be significantly enriched in matched synovial fluid samples from ankylosing spondylitis patients. Some of the motif variants had been reported before in the synovial fluid and blood of reactive arthritis patients, a finding that suggests common disease-initiation mechanisms. Blood from ankylosing spondylitis patients appeared to be characterized by a TCR beta motif composed of roughly 8 highly homologous amino acid variants.

The sequencer was an Illumina HiSeq 2500. TCR beta libraries were prepared by quantitative 5'-RACE with molecular barcodes. In the original analysis: A new computational method based on a probabilistic model of VDJ rearrangement was used to identify disease-linked TCR variants. TCRdb applied fastp at Q25 and MiXCR to the public reads, then kept only in-frame beta chains. Every CDR3 protein is listed once, alongside the most common genes and DNA of its rows. These V and J calls originate from TCRdb's pipeline instead of the authors' own analysis. The sample table records about 220,000 distinct CDR3 sequences; about 6.7% of these occur just once. The ten largest account for 11% to 15% of the sample. Inclusive of the bounding cysteine and phenylalanine, the CDR3 is 13 residues long. Only the CDR3 portion is preserved as DNA: 39 bases, with reading frame beginning at the first base. V is cut by 1 base and J by 4 bases, and the space between the germline ends is 9 bases. According to the germline V gene, CDR1 reads SGHRS and CDR2 reads YFSETQ.

This clonotype was observed at least ten times. There is no known antigen for this receptor. No clone much larger than this one lies a single base away; base qualities are absent. This chain is built from TRBV5-1 and TRBJ2-7; the D segment cannot be called with confidence. The receptor comes from a male donor with ankylosing spondylitis. The sequencing input was blood, either unsorted or a sorted T cell fraction (not recorded which). In nucleotides, the sequence is TGCGCCAGCAGCTTGTCGGTGGGGTACGAGCAGTACTTC. Translated, it reads CASSLSVGYEQYF.